The rows below give T cell receptor beta chains drawn from one sample of a study of T cells after yellow fever vaccination. TCRdb analysed the 5' RACE reads with MiXCR anew, one entry per CDR3 protein. The sample has more than 300,000 distinct CDR3 sequences, about 6.6% seen once. The source was PBMCs, collected roughly 47 days after the first yellow fever vaccination. These receptors all come from a man aged 18-30 years who received the YFV17D yellow fever vaccine. CDR3s include the opening cysteine and the closing phenylalanine or tryptophan.

14 | TRBV29-1 | CSGTRTGNTGELFF
13 | TRBV19 | CAITDRLNTEAFF
13 | TRBV5-8 | CASSSDREDEQYF
16 | TRBV18 | CASSTTTADGANVLTF
14 | TRBV20-1 | CSARRGQGKGGYTF
15 | TRBV7-9 | CASSGTPTGTDTQYF
13 | TRBV27 | CASSLSSYYEQYF
16 | TRBV6-5 | CASSYSSPGANTEAFF
12 | TRBV20-1 | CSASSANYGYTF
14 | TRBV6-1 | CASSPRTAYYGYTF
15 | TRBV6-5 | CASSYLPSYYNEQFF
13 | TRBV10-3 | CAIGRAGNSPLHF
13 | TRBV7-6 | CASSSTDSYEQYF
15 | TRBV9 | CASSVEGRRSSEAFF
18 | TRBV19 | CASSITLAAGGSTDTQYF
12 | TRBV27 | CATAGSGNEQFF
13 | TRBV28 | CASSIQLNTEAFF
16 | TRBV5-6 | CASTKGERASGDTQYF
14 | TRBV6-1 | CASSEAHGERPQHF
16 | TRBV18 | CASSPEAGVPNTEAFF
18 | TRBV5-1 | CASSFWLAGGFSYNEQFF
13 | TRBV29-1 | CSAGESGANVLTF
16 | TRBV7-2 | CASSLAHLENTGELFF
14 | TRBV2 | CASSEGDSTDTQYF
15 | TRBV6-5 | CASSYRGQSGSPLHF
11 | TRBV11-2 | CASSLARRQFF
17 | TRBV28 | CASSSPPTIPTYNEQFF
15 | TRBV18 | CASSPRPGGRETQYF
15 | TRBV7-2 | CASLMRGTGANVLTF
15 | TRBV7-3 | CASSLTDREAGELFF
14 | TRBV20-1 | CSARLPASNQPQHF
16 | TRBV5-1 | CASSSGTGHPNNEAFF
13 | TRBV6-5 | CASSYAGSYEQYF
15 | TRBV7-3 | CASSARQGRTDTQYF
15 | TRBV12-3/TRBV12-4 | CASSSTGQNNQPQHF
14 | TRBV18 | CASSPNQENTEAFF
17 | TRBV19 | CASSTNGQISGANVLTF
15 | TRBV20-1 | CSAHRTSGGTDTQYF
16 | TRBV5-1 | CASSPEGRSGANVLTF
15 | TRBV5-1 | CASSVTTGSRNEQFF
15 | TRBV29-1 | CSVVGRVASTDTQYF
15 | TRBV6-5 | CASSYVAGENSPLHF
13 | TRBV9 | CASSVGGAPQQFF
15 | TRBV18 | CASSPEPGGTGELFF
13 | TRBV7-2 | CASSLVKQGVATF
15 | TRBV20-1 | CSARDWARRSNEQFF
18 | TRBV10-3 | CAIRLTERGGNGGYGYSF
14 | TRBV6-2/TRBV6-3 | CASSPGHSADEQYF
12 | TRBV5-1 | CASSLDVYEQYF
16 | TRBV11-2 | CASSLGTSRDTDTQYF
13 | TRBV12-3/TRBV12-4 | CASSFPGTETQYF
13 | TRBV20-1 | CSARGGCWQTQYF
15 | TRBV7-2 | CASSPGSRSGNTIYF
14 | TRBV12-3/TRBV12-4 | CASSIGTRLYEQYF